The following is a TCR beta chain sequence with its context. The data were obtained in a study of T cell responses to AZD1222 COVID-19 vaccine. Study-wide background: Samples with a second dose at about 4 or about 12 weeks were pooled together.

The CDR3 covers 13 residues. Germline assignment: CDR1 MGHRA and CDR2 YSYEKL. With 11 bases clipped from V and 2 bases from J, the junction kept 8 bases outside the gene matches. The repertoire was sequenced with immunoSEQ multiplex PCR; TCRdb's copy has only in-frame clones and lacks some. The data show 100,000 to 120,000 clones, with 92% seen just once and about 7.8% held by the top ten. The sample consisted of peripheral blood, taken on day 0 of AZD1222 vaccination. The chain carries TRBV4-1 and TRBJ1-1; 7 positions agree with TRBD1. The receptor was derived from an adult in good health. The CDR3 is CASGRTGNTEAFF. CDR3 sequence (DNA): TGCGCCTCCGGGAGGACAGGAAACACTGAAGCTTTCTTT.